The sequence of this T cell receptor beta chain was determined in a study of blood T cell repertoires in COVID-19. For the study at large: The samples span acute and convalescent COVID-19 from the United States, Italy and Spain.

This CDR3 comprises 15 residues. Per germline, CDR1 LNHDA and CDR2 SQIVND (reference sequence). Trimming shortened V by 4 bases and J by 4 bases, and 16 bases separated the two germline ends. Original processing methods: Scientists estimated how many nucleated cells there were by amplifying reference gene primers. Measured with immunoSEQ multiplex PCR; TCRdb has only the in-frame clones, and not every one. The DNA was the basis for D and trimming; V, J and clone size are from that table. The sample contains over 85,000 clones, 70% to 90% of which appear only once. Sequencing was carried out using peripheral blood. The J gene is TRBJ2-5, the V gene TRBV19; D might be TRBD1 (6 bases). This TCR came from a human donor in a cohort sampled during active COVID-19. As DNA, the CDR3 is TGTGCCAGTAGTACAACACTACAGGGTAGAGAGACCCAGTACTTC. This translates into CASSTTLQGRETQYF.